This entry lists 14 T cell receptor beta chains sequenced from one sample in a study of PD-1 blockade in classical Hodgkin lymphoma. Described time point: cycle 4 day 1 (C4D1), after less than 7 weeks of nivolumab. In every patient, relapse followed autologous stem cell transplantation, while exposure to brentuximab vedotin differed. Assay used: immunoSEQ multiplex PCR; TCRdb lists only in-frame clones, some missing. The profile shows approximately 90,000 clones, 75% to 85% of them singletons. This specimen consisted of peripheral blood mononuclear cells (PBMCs), obtained before the fourth cycle of nivolumab. The receptor set was obtained from a human donor with classical Hodgkin lymphoma.

This chain connects TRBV5-5 to TRBJ2-7; a possible D gene is TRBD1 (6 bases). The CDR3 loop spans 13 amino acids. V gave up 4 bases and J gave up 2 bases, with 10 bases separating them. Germline V gene data show CDR1 as SGHKS and CDR2 as YYEKEE (reference sequence). CDR3 sequence reads: CASSIRDTYEQYF. The DNA for the CDR3 is TGTGCCAGCAGCATAAGGGACACCTACGAGCAGTACTTC.

J is TRBJ1-4 and V is TRBV27, with D maybe TRBD1 (6 bases). V was shortened by 0 bases and J by 8 bases, with 16 bases between the two germline ends. The germline gives CDR1 MNHEY, CDR2 SMNVEV (reference sequence). CDR3 length equals 16 residues. The CDR3 DNA reads TGTGCCAGCAGTTTATCGCGGGGGCCCAATCAAGAAAAACTGTTTTTT. Its protein is CASSLSRGPNQEKLFF. Drawing the rest from reference TRBV27 and TRBJ1-4, the complete variable domain is EAQVTQNPRYLITVTGKKLTVTCSQNMNHEYMSWYRQDPGLGLRQIYYSMNVEVTDKGDVPEGYKVSRKEKRNFPLILESPSPNQTSLYFCASSLSRGPNQEKLFFGSGTQLSVL.

The rearrangement joins TRBV5-6 to TRBJ1-2; 7 positions match TRBD1. Trimming took 2 bases from V and 7 from J; bases not matched to a gene: 5. There are 13 residues in the CDR3. The germline CDR1 and CDR2 sequences are SGHDT and YYEEEE. The CDR3 loop reads CASSLMAGGGYTF. Here the CDR3 DNA reads TGTGCCAGCAGCTTAATGGCAGGGGGTGGCTACACCTTC.

The rearrangement joins TRBV30 to TRBJ2-1; tentative D call: TRBD1 (6 bases). The germline V gene has CDR1 GTSNPN and CDR2 SVGIG (reference sequence). The CDR3 totals 15 residues. Trimming removed 2 bases from V and 0 bases from J, with 11 bases in between. The CDR3 reads CAWSLGGLSYNEQFF. The DNA for the CDR3 is TGTGCCTGGAGTCTTGGGGGCCTCTCCTACAATGAGCAGTTCTTC.

The chain uses TRBV14 and TRBJ1-4; D is undetermined. Looked up from germline, CDR1 is SGHDN and CDR2 is FVKESK. V was trimmed by 3 bases and J by 12 bases, leaving 14 bases between them. The CDR3 consists of 13 residues. CDR3 in DNA: TGTGCCAGCAGCCAGCAGCGGATCGGGGAACTGTTTTTT. Residues: CASSQQRIGELFF.

The rearrangement links TRBV6-6 to TRBJ1-5; D possibly corresponds to TRBD1 (5 bases). CDR3 length equals 15 residues. From germline, CDR1 is MNHNY and CDR2 SVGAGI (reference sequence). Trimming pared 7 bases from V and 5 bases from J, leaving 18 bases between. The chain's CDR3 is CASTGGGSSHQPQHF. The DNA of the CDR3 is TGTGCCAGCACGGGGGGGGGATCGAGCCATCAGCCCCAGCATTTT.

The DNA for the CDR3 is TGTGCCAGCAGTCCCCGGGTAGCGGGAGGGCGAGATACGCAGTATTTT. It translates to CASSPRVAGGRDTQYF. J is TRBJ2-3 and V is TRBV11-1; the match to TRBD2 covers 11 bases. CDR1 and CDR2 (germline): SGHAT, FQDESV (reference sequence). The CDR3 spans 16 residues. Germline trimming cut 6 bases from V and 5 bases from J; bases unmatched to any gene: 10.

The CDR3 here is CASSEDPGLAAEQFF. The CDR3 DNA follows: TGCGCCAGCAGTGAGGACCCGGGACTAGCTGCCGAGCAGTTCTTC. The chain couples TRBV10-1 to TRBJ2-1; TRBD2 aligns across 9 bases. Germline lookup yields CDR1 WNHNN and CDR2 SYGVQD (reference sequence). This CDR3 spans 15 amino acids. V lost 2 bases to trimming and J lost 10 bases; unmatched junction nucleotides: 9.

The chain employs TRBV16 and TRBJ1-5; possibly TRBD1 for D (5 bases). This CDR3 is built from 15 residues. Germline CDR1 reads KGHSY; CDR2 reads FQNENV. The V end was cut by 4 bases, the J end by 6 bases, with 16 bases between. For the CDR3, the DNA is TGTGCCAGCAGCCCAACTCAGACAGCAGGTCAGCCCCAGCATTTT. The encoded protein is CASSPTQTAGQPQHF. Using reference TRBV16 and TRBJ1-5 for the parts outside the CDR3, the full variable domain is GEEVAQTPKHLVRGEGQKAKLYCAPIKGHSYVFWYQQVLKNEFKFLISFQNENVFDETGMPKERFSAKCLPNSPCSLEIQATKLEDSAVYFCASSPTQTAGQPQHFGDGTRLSIL.

The chain carries TRBV10-3 and TRBJ2-7; D unclear. CDR3 length: 13 amino acids. V was pared by 0 bases and J by 6 bases, with 9 bases between. Germline-derived CDR1 and CDR2 are ENHRY and SYGVKD. The CDR3 coding sequence is TGTGCCATCAGTGAGTCATGGGGTTTCGAGCAGTACTTC. It specifies CAISESWGFEQYF.

This clone was picked up one time. Other DNA variants within this sample encode the same CDR3. As DNA, the CDR3 is TGTGCCAGCAGTTACAGGGGAAGCAATCAGCCCCAGCATTTT. This encodes CASSYRGSNQPQHF. The genes are TRBV6-5 and TRBJ1-5; a weak D match, TRBD1 (5 bases). Deletions cut 2 bases from V and 1 base from J, with 6 bases between. There are 14 residues in the CDR3. Germline loops: CDR1 MNHEY, CDR2 SVGAGI.

V usage is TRBV29-1 and J usage is TRBJ2-7; 8 nucleotides agree with TRBD1. Germline lookup yields CDR1 SQVTM and CDR2 ANQGSEA. Losses at the gene ends were 6 bases for V and 0 bases for J; bases not matched to a gene: 4. This CDR3 spans 13 amino acids. CDR3 nucleotides: TGCAGCGTGAGGACAGGGCTCTCCTACGAGCAGTACTTC. As protein: CSVRTGLSYEQYF.

This sequence joins TRBV5-5 and TRBJ2-7, with 12 bases lining up with TRBD2. The CDR3 is made up of 15 amino acids. Trimming took 2 bases from V and 4 from J; bases not matched to a gene: 4. Looked up from germline, CDR1 is SGHKS and CDR2 is YYEKEE (reference sequence). The CDR3, as DNA: TGTGCCAGCAGCTTCCCGCTAGCGGGAGGGTACGAGCAGTACTTC. Residues: CASSFPLAGGYEQYF.

A few counts support this clone. This chain links TRBV10-2 with TRBJ2-7, with D possibly called TRBD1 or TRBD2 (5 bases each). The CDR3 has 15 amino acids. V dropped 1 base and J dropped 7 bases, with 17 bases sitting between them. The V gene's germline CDR1 is WSHSY and CDR2 SAAADI. CDR3 DNA sequence: TGCGCCAGCAGTGAGTACGAGCAGATGTGGGGGGAGCAGTACTTC. Its protein product is CASSEYEQMWGEQYF.